A single TCR beta chain is shown here with its context. Antigen: not known. The source of the sample is a study of CD8+ T cells in alopecia areata. Study-level findings and limits: Sequencing of scalp samples also captures resident alphabeta T cells of normal skin.

The CDR3 covers 12 residues. The V gene lost 4 bases and the J gene lost 6 bases, with 12 bases spanning the gap. Germline values: CDR1 SQVTM, CDR2 ANQGSEA. Treatment described: oral pan-JAK inhibitor, 5-10 mg twice daily. Extracted from the samples, RNA was reverse transcribed into cDNA to serve as the sequencing template. Sequenced by immunoSEQ multiplex PCR; TCRdb stores in-frame clones only, minus some. Found here are around 290,000 clones, 58% of them singletons; the top ten hold less than 2%. Sequenced here: CD4+ T cells sorted from blood, sampled at week 24, from a patient treated with tofacitinib. The chain has TRBV29-1 and TRBJ1-2, with D perhaps matching TRBD1 (5 bases). The clonotype was recovered from a human donor with alopecia areata. The CDR3 nucleotides are TGCAGCGTTGTGGAGGGGAAGGATGGCTACACCTTC. It translates to CSVVEGKDGYTF.